The clone carrying this TCR beta chain has just one count. Germline V gene lookup returns CDR1 SGDLS and CDR2 YYNGEE. This CDR3 is built from 18 residues. V was shortened by 0 bases and J by 2 bases, with 17 bases between the two germline ends. This sample is drawn from a study of blood T cell repertoires in COVID-19. Study-level information: Both acute and convalescent COVID-19 samples were obtained from the United States, Italy and Spain. In each case, the material was cDNA or gDNA derived from T cells, B-cell-depleted T cells, or PBMCs.

Per the original methods: Amplification with reference gene primers provided the estimates of nucleated cell counts. Profiled with immunoSEQ multiplex PCR; TCRdb holds only in-frame clones, not every one. Clone size and V and J calls were adopted from that table, with D and trimming inferred from the DNA. Among around 100,000 clones, over 70% were seen once, and the ten largest hold around 1.5%. Material for sequencing was peripheral blood. This sequence was found in a man aged 50 to 60 with acute or convalescent COVID-19. The gene calls are TRBV9 and TRBJ1-4; tentatively, D is TRBD1 (6 bases). CDR3 residues: CASSVGWGGRDTNEKLFF. The CDR3 DNA reads as TGTGCCAGCAGCGTAGGATGGGGGGGCAGGGATACTAATGAAAAACTGTTTTTT.